What follows is one T cell receptor beta chain and its context. This sample was included in a study of blood T cell repertoires in COVID-19. Germline V gives CDR1 SGHDT, CDR2 YYEEEE. The V and J ends lost 4 bases and 4 bases respectively, with 18 bases between them. The CDR3 sequence is 15 residues long. Here immunoSEQ multiplex PCR was the method, and the copy in TCRdb shows in-frame clones only, minus some. Among roughly 400,000 clones listed, approximately 87% were seen once. The sample taken for sequencing was PBMCs or T cells enriched from blood (not recorded which). J is TRBJ2-7 and V is TRBV5-6; D is unclear. The receptor's source is a woman aged 50 to 60 who had recovered from COVID-19. In nucleotides, the CDR3 is TGTGCCAGCAGCGGCCCGCAGCGCGGATTATACGAGCAGTACTTC. The encoded protein is CASSGPQRGLYEQYF.